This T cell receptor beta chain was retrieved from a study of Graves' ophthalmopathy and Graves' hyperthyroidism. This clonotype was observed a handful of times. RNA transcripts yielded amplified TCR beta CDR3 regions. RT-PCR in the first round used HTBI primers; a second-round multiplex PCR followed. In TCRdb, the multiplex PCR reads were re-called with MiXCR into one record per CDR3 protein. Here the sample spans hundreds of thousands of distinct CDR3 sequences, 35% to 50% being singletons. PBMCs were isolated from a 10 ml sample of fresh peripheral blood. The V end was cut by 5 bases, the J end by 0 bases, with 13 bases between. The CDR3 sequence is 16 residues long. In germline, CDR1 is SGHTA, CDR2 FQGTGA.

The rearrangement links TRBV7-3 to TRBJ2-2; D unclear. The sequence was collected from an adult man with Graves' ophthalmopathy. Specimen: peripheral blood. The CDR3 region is CASSLLTPPNTGELFF. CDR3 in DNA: TGTGCCAGCAGCCTACTCACCCCCCCGAACACCGGGGAGCTGTTTTTT.